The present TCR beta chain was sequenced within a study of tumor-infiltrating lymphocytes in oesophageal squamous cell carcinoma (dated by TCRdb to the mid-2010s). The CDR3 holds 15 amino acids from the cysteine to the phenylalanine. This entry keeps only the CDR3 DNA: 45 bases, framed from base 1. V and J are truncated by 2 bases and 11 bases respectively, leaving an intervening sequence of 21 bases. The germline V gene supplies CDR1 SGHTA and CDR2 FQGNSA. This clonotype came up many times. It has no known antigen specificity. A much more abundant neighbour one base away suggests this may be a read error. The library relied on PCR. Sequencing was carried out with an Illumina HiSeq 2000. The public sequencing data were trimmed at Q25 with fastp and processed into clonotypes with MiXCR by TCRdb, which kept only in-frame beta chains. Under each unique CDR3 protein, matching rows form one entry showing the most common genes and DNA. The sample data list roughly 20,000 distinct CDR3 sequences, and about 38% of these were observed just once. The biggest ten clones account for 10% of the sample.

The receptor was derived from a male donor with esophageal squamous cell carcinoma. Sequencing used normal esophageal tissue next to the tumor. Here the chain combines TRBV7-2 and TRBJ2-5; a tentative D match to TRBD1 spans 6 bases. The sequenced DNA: TGTGCCAGCAGCTTAAGTAAGGGGGAGACCAATGAGCAGTACTTC. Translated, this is CASSLSKGETNEQYF. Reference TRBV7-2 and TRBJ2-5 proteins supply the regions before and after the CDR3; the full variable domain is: GAGVSQSPSNKVTEKGKDVELRCDPISGHTALYWYRQSLGQGLEFLIYFQGNSAPDKSGLPSDRFSAERTGGSVSTLTIQRTQQEDSAVYLCASSLSKGETNEQYFGPGTRLLVL.